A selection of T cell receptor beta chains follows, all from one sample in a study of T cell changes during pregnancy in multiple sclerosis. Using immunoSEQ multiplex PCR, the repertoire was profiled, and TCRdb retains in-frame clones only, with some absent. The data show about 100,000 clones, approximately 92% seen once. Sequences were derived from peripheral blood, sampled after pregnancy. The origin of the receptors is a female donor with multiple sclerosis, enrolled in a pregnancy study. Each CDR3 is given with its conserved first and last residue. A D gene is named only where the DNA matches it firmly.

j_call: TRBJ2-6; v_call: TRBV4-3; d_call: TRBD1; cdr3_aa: CASSQGQGFGANVLTF
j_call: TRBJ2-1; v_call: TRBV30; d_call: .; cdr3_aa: CAWSYLANEQFF
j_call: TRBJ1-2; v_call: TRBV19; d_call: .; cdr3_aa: CASTPLGAGDGYTF
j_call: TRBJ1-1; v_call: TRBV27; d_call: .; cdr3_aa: CASSLQGPKNEAFF
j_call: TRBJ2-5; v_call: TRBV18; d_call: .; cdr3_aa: CASSPPEGRVKETQYF
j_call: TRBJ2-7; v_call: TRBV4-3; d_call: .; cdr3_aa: CASSQEGRPGTASGEQYF
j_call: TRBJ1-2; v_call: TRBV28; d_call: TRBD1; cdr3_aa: CASSMSGQGDANYGYTF
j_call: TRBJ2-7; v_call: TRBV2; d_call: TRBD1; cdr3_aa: CASKGDRDSYEQYF
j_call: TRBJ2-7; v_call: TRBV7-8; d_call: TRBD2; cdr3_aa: CASSSQRDAPYEQYF
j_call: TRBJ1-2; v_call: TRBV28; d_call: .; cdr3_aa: CASSLPGLQGYTF
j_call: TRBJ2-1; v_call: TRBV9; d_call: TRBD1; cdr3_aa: CASSVSGTGGYNEQFF
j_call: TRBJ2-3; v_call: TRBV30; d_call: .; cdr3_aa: CLAHTDTQYF